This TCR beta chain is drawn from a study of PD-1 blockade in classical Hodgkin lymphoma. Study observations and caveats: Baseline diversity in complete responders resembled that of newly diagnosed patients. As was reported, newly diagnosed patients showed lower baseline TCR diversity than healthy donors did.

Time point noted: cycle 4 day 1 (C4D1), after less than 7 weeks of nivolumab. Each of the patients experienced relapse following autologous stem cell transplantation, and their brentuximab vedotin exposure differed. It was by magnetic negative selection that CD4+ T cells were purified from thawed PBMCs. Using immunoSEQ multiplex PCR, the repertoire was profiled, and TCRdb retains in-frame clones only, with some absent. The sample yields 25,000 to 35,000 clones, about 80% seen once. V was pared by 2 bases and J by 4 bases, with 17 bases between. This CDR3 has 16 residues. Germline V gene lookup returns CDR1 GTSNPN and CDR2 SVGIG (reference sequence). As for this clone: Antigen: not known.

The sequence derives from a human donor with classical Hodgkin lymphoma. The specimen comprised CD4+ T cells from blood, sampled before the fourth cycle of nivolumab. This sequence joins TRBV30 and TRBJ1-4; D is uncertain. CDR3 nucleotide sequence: TGTGCCTGGAGTCGAAGAGTCCACCCGGTTAATGAAAAACTGTTTTTT. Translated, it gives CAWSRRVHPVNEKLFF.